The clone carrying this TCR beta chain was counted between two and nine times. Its specificity is not known. The CDR3 contains 18 residues. Per germline, CDR1 SEHNR and CDR2 FQNEAQ (reference sequence). The V gene end was trimmed by 1 base and the J gene end by 6 bases; junction bases not matched to a gene: 12. The sample belongs to a study of blood T cells in healthy people across ages. A sample-barcoded 5' primer and a J-beta primer mix were used in a second PCR of about 6 to 12 cycles. TCRdb reanalysed the 5' RACE reads using MiXCR and keeps one entry per CDR3 protein. The data show around 1,800,000 distinct CDR3 sequences, roughly 43% seen once. Study conclusions and caveats: CMV status of donors was not determined, possibly confounding expanded clonotype changes. Age advanced and TCR beta diversity per million T cells fell, roughly linearly.

The chain is built from TRBV7-9 and TRBJ1-2, with TRBD1 matching over 12 bases. Sequencing was carried out using blood. The sequence came from a human donor in good health. CDR3 sequence reads: CASSLGRDRGLHSDGYTF. CDR3 coding DNA: TGTGCCAGCAGCTTAGGAAGGGACAGGGGGCTCCATTCGGATGGCTACACCTTC. The full variable domain, completed using reference TRBV7-9 and TRBJ1-2, is DTGVSQNPRHKITKRGQNVTFRCDPISEHNRLYWYRQTLGQGPEFLTYFQNEAQLEKSRLLSDRFSAERPKGSFSTLEIQRTEQGDSAMYLCASSLGRDRGLHSDGYTFGSGTRLTVV.